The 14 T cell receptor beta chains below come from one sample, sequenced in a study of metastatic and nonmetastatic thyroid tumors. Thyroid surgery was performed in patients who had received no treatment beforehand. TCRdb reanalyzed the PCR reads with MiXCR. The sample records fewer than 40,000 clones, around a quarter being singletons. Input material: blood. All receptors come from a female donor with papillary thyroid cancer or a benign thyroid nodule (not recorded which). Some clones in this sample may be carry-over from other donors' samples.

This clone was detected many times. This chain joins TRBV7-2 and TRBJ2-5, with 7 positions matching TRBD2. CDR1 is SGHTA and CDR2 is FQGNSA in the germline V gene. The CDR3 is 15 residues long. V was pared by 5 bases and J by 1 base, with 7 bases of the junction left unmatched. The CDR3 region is CASSPMGGIQETQYF. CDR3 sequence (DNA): TGTGCCAGCAGCCCCATGGGGGGGATCCAAGAGACCCAGTACTTC.

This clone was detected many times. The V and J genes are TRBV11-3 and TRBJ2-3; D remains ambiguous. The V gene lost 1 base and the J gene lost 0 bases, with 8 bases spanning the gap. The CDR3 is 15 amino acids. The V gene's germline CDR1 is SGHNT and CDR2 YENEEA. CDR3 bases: TGTGCCAGCAGCTTAGCAGGATCTAGCACAGATACGCAGTATTTT. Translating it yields CASSLAGSSTDTQYF.

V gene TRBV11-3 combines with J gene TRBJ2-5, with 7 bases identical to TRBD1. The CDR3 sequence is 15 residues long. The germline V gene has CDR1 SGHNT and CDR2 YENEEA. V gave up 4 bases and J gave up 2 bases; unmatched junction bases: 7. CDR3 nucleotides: TGTGCCAGCAGCTCACACCAGGGGGTGCAAGAGACCCAGTACTTC. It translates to CASSSHQGVQETQYF.

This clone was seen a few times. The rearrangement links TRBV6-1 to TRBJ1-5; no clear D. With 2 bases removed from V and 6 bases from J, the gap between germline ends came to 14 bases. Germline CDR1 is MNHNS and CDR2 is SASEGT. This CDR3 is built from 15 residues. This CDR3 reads CASSESGGSGQPQHF. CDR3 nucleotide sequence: TGTGCCAGCAGTGAATCGGGAGGGAGTGGTCAGCCCCAGCATTTT.

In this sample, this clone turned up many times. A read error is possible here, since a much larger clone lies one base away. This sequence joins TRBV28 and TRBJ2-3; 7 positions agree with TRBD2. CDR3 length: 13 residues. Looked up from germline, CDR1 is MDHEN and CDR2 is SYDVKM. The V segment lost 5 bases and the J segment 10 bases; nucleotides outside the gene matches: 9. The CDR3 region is CASSLLGGIAQYF. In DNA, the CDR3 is TGTGCCAGCAGTCTCCTGGGGGGGATCGCGCAGTATTTT.

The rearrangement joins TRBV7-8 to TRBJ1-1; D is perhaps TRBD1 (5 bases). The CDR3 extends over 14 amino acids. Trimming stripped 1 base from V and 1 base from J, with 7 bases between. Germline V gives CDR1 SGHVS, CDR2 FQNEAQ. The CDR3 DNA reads TGTGCCAGCAGCTTAGTCGGGACGAACACTGAAGCTTTCTTT. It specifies CASSLVGTNTEAFF. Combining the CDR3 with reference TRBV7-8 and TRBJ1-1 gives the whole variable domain GAGVSQSPRYKVAKRGQDVALRCDPISGHVSLFWYQQALGQGPEFLTYFQNEAQLDKSGLPSDRFFAERPEGSVSTLKIQRTQQEDSAVYLCASSLVGTNTEAFFGQGTRLTVV.

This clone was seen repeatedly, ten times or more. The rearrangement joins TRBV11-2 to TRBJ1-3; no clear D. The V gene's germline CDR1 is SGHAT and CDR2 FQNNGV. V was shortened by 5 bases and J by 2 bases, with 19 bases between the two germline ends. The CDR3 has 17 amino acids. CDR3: CASSPGSPLVAGNTIYF. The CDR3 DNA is TGTGCCAGCAGCCCAGGAAGTCCGCTCGTCGCTGGAAACACCATATATTTT.

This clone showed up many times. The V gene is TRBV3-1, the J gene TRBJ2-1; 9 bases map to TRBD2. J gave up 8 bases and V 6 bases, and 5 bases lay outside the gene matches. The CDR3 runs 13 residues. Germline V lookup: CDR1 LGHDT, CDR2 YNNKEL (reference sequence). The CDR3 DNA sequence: TGTGCCAGCAGAAAAGCGGGAGGTGATGAGCAGTTCTTC. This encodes CASRKAGGDEQFF.

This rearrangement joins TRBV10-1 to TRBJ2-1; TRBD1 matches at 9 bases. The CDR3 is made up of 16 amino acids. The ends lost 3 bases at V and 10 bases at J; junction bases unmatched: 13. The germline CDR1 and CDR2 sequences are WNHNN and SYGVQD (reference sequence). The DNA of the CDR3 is TGCGCCAGCAGTGAATCGGGACAGGGAATCGGAAAAGAGCAGTTCTTC. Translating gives CASSESGQGIGKEQFF.

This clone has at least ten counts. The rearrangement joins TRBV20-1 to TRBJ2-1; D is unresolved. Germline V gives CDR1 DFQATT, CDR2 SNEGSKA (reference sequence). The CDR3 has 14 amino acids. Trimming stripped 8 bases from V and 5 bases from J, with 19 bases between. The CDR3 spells CSRPGIRSDNEQFF. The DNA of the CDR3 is TGCAGTCGACCTGGGATCCGGTCAGACAATGAGCAGTTCTTC.

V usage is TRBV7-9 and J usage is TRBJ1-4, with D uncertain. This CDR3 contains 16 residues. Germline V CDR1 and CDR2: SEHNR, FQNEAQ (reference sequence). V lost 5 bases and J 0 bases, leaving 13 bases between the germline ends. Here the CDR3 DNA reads TGTGCCAGCAGCCAAACGGGAAGCGCAACTAATGAAAAACTGTTTTTT. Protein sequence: CASSQTGSATNEKLFF. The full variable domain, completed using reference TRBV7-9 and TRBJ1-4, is DTGVSQNPRHKITKRGQNVTFRCDPISEHNRLYWYRQTLGQGPEFLTYFQNEAQLEKSRLLSDRFSAERPKGSFSTLEIQRTEQGDSAMYLCASSQTGSATNEKLFFGSGTQLSVL.

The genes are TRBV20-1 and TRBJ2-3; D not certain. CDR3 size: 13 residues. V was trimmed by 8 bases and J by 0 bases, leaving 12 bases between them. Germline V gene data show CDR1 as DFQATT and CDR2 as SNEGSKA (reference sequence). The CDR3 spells CSQVAESTDTQYF. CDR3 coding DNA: TGCAGTCAGGTCGCGGAGAGCACAGATACGCAGTATTTT.

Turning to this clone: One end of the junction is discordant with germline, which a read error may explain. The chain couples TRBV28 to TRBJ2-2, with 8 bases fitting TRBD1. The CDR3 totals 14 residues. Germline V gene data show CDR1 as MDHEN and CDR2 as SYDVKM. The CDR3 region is CASTRTGNTREQFF. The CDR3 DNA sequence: TGTGCCAGCACAAGGACAGGGAACACCCGGGAGCAGTTTTTT.

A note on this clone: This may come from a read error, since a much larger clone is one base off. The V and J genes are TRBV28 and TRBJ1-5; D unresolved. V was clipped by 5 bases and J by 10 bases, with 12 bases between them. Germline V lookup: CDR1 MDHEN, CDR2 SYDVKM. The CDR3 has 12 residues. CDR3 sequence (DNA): TGTGCCAGCAGTCCCACTGGCCATCCCCAGCATTTT. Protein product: CASSPTGHPQHF.